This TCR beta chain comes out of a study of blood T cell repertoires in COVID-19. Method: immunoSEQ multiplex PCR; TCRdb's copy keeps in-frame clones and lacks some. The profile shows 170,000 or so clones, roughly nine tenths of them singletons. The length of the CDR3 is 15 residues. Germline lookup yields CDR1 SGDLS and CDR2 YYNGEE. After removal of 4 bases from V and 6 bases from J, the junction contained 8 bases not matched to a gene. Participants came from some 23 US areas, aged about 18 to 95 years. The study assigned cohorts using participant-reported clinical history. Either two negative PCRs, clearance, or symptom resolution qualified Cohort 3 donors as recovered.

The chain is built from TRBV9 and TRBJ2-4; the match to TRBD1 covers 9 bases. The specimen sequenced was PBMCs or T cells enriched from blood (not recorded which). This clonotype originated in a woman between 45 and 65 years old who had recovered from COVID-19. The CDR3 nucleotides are TGTGCCAGCAGCACTCGACAGGGGGGATTAAACATTCAGTACTTC. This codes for CASSTRQGGLNIQYF.